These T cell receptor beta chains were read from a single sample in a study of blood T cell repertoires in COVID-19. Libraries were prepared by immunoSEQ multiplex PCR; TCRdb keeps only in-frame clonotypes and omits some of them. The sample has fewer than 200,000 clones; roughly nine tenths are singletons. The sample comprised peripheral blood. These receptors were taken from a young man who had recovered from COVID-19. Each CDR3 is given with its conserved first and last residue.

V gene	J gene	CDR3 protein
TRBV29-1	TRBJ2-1	CSVVIRVSRDNEQFF
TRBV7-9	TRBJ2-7	CASGLSHTYEQYF
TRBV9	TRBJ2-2	CASGGYTGELFF
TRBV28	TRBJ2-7	CASSLRAGIAYEQYF
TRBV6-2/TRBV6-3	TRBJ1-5	CASSYSNVKGGKQPQHF
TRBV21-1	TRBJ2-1	CANNTIIYNEQFF
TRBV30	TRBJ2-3	CAPKRESTDTQYF
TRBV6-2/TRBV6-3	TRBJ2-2	CASSYALADKNTGELFF
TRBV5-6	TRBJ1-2	CASSHYGTPYGYTF
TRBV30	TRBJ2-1	CAWSKRTSGRNEQFF
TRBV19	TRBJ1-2	CASSIEEGVYGYTF
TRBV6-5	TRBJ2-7	CASSSRPGLAAYEQYF
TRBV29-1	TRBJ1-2	CSVPIETANYGYTF
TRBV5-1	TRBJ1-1	CASSLSGQGVGNTEAFF
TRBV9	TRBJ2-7	CASSVGQGEVYEQYF
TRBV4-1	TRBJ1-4	CASSQAQQGRGKLFF
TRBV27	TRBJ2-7	CASSLDRGRVEQYF
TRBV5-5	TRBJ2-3	CASSSLQGSTDTQYF
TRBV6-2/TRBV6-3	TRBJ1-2	CASSYLTGNYGYTF
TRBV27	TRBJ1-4	CASRRQGSGEKLFF
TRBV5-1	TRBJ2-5	CASSLADSQETQYF
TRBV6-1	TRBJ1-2	CASSEEDRSHYGYTF
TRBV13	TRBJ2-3	CASSLVEVADTQYF
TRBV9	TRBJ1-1	CASSVWLDMNTEAFF
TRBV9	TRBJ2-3	CASSVDHRDTQYF
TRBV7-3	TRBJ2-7	CASSLRPGGIAYEQYF
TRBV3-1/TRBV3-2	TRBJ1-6	CASSQDLAGTPLHF
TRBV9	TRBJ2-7	CASSVLTGGGEQYF
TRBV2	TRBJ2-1	CASRAGVGYNEQFF
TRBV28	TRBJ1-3	CASSLRGYNSGNTIYF
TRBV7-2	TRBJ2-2	CASSSYSGYTGELFF
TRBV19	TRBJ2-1	CASSPWDGGGLEQFF
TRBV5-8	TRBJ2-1	CASSTAGWVVEQFF
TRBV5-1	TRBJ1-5	CASSFGADSNQPQHF
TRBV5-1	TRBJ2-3	CASSLAGEMQYF
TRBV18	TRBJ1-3	CATGDPRARNTIYF
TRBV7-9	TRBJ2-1	CASSPGGKVDNEQFF
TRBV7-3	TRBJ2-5	CASSLNRGAETQYF
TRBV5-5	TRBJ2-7	CASKLFTLTYEQYF